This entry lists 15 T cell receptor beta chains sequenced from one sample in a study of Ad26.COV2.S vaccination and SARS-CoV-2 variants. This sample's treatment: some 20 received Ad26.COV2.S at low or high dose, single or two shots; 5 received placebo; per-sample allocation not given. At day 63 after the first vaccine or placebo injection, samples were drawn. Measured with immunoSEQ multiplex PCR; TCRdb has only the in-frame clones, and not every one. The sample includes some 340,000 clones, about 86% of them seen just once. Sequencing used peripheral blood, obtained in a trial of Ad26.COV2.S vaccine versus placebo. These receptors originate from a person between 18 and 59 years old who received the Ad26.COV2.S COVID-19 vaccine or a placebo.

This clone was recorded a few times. The CDR3 reads CASRPPWAVSGNTIYF. The CDR3 nucleotides read TGTGCCAGCAGACCCCCCTGGGCGGTCTCTGGAAACACCATATATTTT. J is TRBJ1-3 and V is TRBV7-9; D call uncertain. Germline loops: CDR1 SEHNR, CDR2 FQNEAQ (reference sequence). Trimming pared 6 bases from V and 0 bases from J, leaving 15 bases between. This CDR3 region has 16 residues.

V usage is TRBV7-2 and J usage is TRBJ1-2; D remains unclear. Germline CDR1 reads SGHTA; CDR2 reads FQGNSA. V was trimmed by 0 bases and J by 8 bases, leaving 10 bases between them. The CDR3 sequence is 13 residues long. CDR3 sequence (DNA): TGTGCCAGCAGCTTAGCACAGTGGCTAGGCTACACCTTC. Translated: CASSLAQWLGYTF.

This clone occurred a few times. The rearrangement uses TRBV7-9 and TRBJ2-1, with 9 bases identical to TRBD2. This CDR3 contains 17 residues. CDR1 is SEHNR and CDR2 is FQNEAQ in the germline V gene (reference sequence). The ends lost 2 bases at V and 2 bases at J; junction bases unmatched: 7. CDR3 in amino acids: CASSLRALAGTYNEQFF. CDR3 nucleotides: TGTGCCAGCAGCTTACGGGCGCTAGCGGGGACCTACAATGAGCAGTTCTTC.

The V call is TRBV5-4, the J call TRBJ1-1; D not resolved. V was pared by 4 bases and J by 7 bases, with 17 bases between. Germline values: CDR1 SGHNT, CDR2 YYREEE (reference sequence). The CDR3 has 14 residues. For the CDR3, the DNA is TGTGCCAGCAGCCGTGGAGGGAACGGCAATGAAGCTTTCTTT. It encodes CASSRGGNGNEAFF.

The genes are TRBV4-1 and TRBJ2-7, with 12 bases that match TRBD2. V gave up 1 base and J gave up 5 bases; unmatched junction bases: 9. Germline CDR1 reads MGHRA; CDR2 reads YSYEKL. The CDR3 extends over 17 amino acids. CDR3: CASSQGTSGDAWHEQYF. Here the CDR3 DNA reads TGCGCCAGCAGCCAAGGGACTAGCGGGGACGCCTGGCACGAGCAGTACTTC.

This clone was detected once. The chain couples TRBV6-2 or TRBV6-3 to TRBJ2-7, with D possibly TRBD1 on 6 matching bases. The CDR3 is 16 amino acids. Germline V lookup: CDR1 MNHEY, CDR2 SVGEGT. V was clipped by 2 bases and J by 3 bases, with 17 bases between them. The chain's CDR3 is CASSYPQGQPLYEQYF. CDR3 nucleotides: TGTGCCAGCAGTTACCCTCAGGGGCAGCCCCTCTACGAGCAGTACTTC.

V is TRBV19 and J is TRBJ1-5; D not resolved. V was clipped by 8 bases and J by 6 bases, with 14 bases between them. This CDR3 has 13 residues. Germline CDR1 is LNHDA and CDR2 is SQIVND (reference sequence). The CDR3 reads CASSSELGQPQHF. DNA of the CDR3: TGTGCCAGTTCGTCGGAGTTGGGTCAGCCCCAGCATTTT.

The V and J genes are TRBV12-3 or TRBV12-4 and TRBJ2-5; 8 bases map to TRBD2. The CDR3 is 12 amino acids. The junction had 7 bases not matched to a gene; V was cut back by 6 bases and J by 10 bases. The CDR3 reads CASSPGGADQYF. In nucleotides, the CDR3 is TGTGCCAGCAGCCCGGGGGGGGCCGACCAGTACTTC.

The CDR3 region is CAISVGGSNTGELFF. CDR3 nucleotides: TGTGCCATCAGTGTGGGGGGCTCGAACACCGGGGAGCTGTTTTTT. The J gene is TRBJ2-2, the V gene TRBV10-3; D could derive from TRBD1 or TRBD2 (6 bases each). The CDR3 loop spans 15 amino acids. The germline V gene encodes CDR1 ENHRY and CDR2 SYGVKD. Trimming took 4 bases from V and 0 from J, leaving 9 bases between them.

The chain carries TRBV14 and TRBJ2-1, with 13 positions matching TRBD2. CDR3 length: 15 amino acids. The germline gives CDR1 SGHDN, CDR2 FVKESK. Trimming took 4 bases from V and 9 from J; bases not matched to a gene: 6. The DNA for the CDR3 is TGTGCCAGCAGCCTTACTAGCGGGGGGGCCATTGAGCAGTTCTTC. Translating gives CASSLTSGGAIEQFF.

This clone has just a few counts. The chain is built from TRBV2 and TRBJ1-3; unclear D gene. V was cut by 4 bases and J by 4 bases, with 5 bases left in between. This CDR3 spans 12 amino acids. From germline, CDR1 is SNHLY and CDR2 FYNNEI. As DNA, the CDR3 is TGTGCCAGCAGTGGTTCGGGAAACACCATATATTTT. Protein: CASSGSGNTIYF.

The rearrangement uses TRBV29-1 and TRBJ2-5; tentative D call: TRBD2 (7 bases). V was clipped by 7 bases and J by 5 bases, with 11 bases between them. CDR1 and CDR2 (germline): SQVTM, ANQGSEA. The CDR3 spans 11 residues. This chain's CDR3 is CSGGGEETQYF. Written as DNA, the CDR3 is TGCAGCGGAGGGGGGGAGGAGACCCAGTACTTC.

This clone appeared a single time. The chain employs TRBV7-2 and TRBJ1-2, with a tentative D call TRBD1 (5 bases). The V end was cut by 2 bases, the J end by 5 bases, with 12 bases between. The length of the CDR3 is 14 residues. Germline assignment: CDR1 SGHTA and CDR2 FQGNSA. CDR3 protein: CASSLSGDFYGYTF. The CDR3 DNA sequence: TGTGCCAGCAGCTTATCCGGGGACTTTTATGGCTACACCTTC. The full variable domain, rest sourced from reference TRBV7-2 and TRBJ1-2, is GAGVSQSPSNKVTEKGKDVELRCDPISGHTALYWYRQSLGQGLEFLIYFQGNSAPDKSGLPSDRFSAERTGGSVSTLTIQRTQQEDSAVYLCASSLSGDFYGYTFGSGTRLTVV.

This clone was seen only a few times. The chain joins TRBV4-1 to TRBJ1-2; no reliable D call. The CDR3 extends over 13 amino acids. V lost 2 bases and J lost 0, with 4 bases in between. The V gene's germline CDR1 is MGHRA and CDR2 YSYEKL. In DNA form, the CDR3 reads TGCGCCAGCAGCCAAAGATCTAACTATGGCTACACCTTC. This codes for CASSQRSNYGYTF.

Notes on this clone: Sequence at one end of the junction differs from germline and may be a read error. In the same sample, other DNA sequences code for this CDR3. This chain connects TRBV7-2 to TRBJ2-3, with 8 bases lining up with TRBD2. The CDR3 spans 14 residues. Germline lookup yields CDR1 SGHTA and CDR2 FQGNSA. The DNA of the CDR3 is TGTGCCAGCAGCCTAGCGGGCAGCACAGATACGCAGTATTTT. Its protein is CASSLAGSTDTQYF. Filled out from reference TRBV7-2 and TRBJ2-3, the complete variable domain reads GAGVSQSPSNKVTEKGKDVELRCDPISGHTALYWYRQSLGQGLEFLIYFQGNSAPDKSGLPSDRFSAERTGGSVSTLTIQRTQQEDSAVYLCASSLAGSTDTQYFGPGTRLTVL.